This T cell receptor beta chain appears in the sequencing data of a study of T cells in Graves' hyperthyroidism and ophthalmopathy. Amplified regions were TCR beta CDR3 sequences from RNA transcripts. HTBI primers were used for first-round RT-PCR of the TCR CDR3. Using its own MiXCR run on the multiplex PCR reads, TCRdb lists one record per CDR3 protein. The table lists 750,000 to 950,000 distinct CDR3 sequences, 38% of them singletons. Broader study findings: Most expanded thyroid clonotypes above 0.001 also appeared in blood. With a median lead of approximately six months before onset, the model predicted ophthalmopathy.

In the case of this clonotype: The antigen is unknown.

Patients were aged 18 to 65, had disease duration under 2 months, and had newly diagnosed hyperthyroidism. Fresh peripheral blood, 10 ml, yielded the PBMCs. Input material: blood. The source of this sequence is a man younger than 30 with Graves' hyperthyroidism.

The CDR3, as DNA: TGTGCCAGCAGCGTAGTTGGGGCCGAAGGCTACACCTTC. Its protein is CASSVVGAEGYTF. The rearrangement uses TRBV9 and TRBJ1-2; D is possibly TRBD1 (5 bases). The CDR3 is 13 residues long. Looked up from germline, CDR1 is SGDLS and CDR2 is YYNGEE. Trimming stripped 0 bases from V and 8 bases from J, with 11 bases between.